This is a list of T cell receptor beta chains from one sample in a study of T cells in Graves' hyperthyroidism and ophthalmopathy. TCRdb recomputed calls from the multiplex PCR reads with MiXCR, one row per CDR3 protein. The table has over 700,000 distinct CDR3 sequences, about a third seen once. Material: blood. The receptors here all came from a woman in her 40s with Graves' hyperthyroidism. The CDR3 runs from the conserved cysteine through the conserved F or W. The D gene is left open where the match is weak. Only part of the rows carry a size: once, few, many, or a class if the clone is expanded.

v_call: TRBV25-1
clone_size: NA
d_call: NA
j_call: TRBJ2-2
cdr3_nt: TGTGCCAGCAGTGACTCCGGGGTCGACACCGGGGAGCTGTTTTTT
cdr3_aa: CASSDSGVDTGELFF

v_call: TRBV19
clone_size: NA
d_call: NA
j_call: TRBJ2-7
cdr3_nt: TGTGCCAGTAAAAGAAGCGATTACTACGAGCAGTACTTC
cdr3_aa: CASKRSDYYEQYF

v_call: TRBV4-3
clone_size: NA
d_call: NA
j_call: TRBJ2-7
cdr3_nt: TGCGCCAGCAGCCAAGTGTCGTACGACGAGCAGTACTTC
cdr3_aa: CASSQVSYDEQYF

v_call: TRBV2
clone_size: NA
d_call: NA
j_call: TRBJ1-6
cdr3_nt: TGTGCCAGCAGCATTAAGCAGGGACTTTCACCCCTCCACTTT
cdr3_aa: CASSIKQGLSPLHF

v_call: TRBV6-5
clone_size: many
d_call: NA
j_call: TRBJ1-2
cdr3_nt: TGTGCCAGCAGTTACTCCAGAGACTATGGCTACACCTTC
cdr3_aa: CASSYSRDYGYTF

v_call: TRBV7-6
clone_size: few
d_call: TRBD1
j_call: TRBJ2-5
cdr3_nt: TGCGCCAGCAGCCCCACCGGGACAGGGGGAGGAGAGACCCAGTACTTC
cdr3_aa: CASSPTGTGGGETQYF

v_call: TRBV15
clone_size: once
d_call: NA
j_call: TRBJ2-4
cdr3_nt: TGTGCCACCAGCAAACAGGATCCCAAAAACATTCAGTACTTC
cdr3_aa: CATSKQDPKNIQYF

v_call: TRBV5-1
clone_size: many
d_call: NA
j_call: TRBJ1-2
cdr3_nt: TGCGCCAGCAGCCAGGACGGGAACTATGGCTACACCTTC
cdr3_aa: CASSQDGNYGYTF

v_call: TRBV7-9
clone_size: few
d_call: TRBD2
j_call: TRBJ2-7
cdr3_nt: TGTGCCAGCAGTTACGTGACTAGCGGAGCCTACGAGCAGTACTTC
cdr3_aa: CASSYVTSGAYEQYF

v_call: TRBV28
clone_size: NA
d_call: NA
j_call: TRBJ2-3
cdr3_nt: TGTGCCAGCAGTTTGACCCGGACGGGCCGAGATACGCAGTATTTT
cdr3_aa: CASSLTRTGRDTQYF

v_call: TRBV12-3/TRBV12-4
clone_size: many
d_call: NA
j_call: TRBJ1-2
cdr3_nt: TGTGCCAGCAGGCTACAGGGAGCGAGCGGCTACACCTTC
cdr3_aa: CASRLQGASGYTF

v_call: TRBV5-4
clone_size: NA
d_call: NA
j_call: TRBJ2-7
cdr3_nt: TGTGCCAGCAGCCCCCAGCCTGACGAGCAGTACTTC
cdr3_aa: CASSPQPDEQYF

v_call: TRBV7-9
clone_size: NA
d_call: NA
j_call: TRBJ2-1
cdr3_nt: TGTGCCAGCAGCTGGGTTGTTGAGCAGTTCTTC
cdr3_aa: CASSWVVEQFF

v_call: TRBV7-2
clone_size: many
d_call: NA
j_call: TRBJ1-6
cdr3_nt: TGTGCCAGCAGCCCTGTCGAGCGGGGTGTGAATTCACCCCTCCACTTT
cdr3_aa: CASSPVERGVNSPLHF